This T cell receptor (beta chain) was sequenced for a study of regulatory T cells in long-lasting Graves disease. Germline values: CDR1 MDHEN, CDR2 SYDVKM. V was cut by 6 bases and J by 0 bases, with 11 bases left in between. This CDR3 has 14 residues. Findings of the study overall: Segments TRBV28, TRBJ1-2 and TRBJ2-5 showed preferential usage in persistent disease.

This clonotype was detected many times. The antigen is undetermined. Time point given: persistent/refractory GD, antithyroid drugs over 5 years with positive TRAb. PBMC-extracted RNA yielded the TCR library. Investigators prepared the TCR beta libraries by applying iRepertoire HTBI primers and Arm-PCR of CDR3 regions. Each CDR3 protein is one row after TCRdb ran MiXCR on the multiplex PCR reads. The sample has hundreds of thousands of distinct CDR3 sequences, roughly 21% seen once; the top ten hold approximately 6.4%. Sequenced here: peripheral blood mononuclear cells (PBMCs), sampled when the disease was refractory, from a patient treated with antithyroid drugs. This receptor was taken from a female donor with Graves disease. The V and J genes are TRBV28 and TRBJ1-1; TRBD1 is a possible D gene (5 bases). CDR3 sequence: CASSPAGMNTEAFF. Here the CDR3 DNA reads TGTGCCAGCAGCCCCGCAGGGATGAACACTGAAGCTTTCTTT.